The rows below give T cell receptor beta chains drawn from one sample of a study of T cell repertoires in cytomegalovirus infection. TCRdb re-called the reads with MiXCR, one entry per CDR3 protein. In the table there are roughly 250,000 distinct CDR3 sequences, around 12% of which are singletons. Sequences were obtained from PBMCs. All receptors come from a human donor in good health (CMV status not recorded). Some clones in this sample may be carry-over from other donors' samples. The CDR3 runs from the conserved cysteine through the conserved F or W. A D gene is named only where the DNA matches it firmly. Clone size is given for some rows only: seen once, a few or many times, or a class if the clone is expanded.

TRBD1	TRBV6-2/TRBV6-3	TRBJ2-2	many	CASTPPTGTNTGELFF	TGTGCCAGCACCCCTCCGACAGGGACGAACACCGGGGAGCTGTTTTTT
.	TRBV5-1	TRBJ2-4	.	CASSLGPIQYF	TGCGCCAGCAGCTTGGGTCCTATTCAGTACTTC
.	TRBV7-2	TRBJ1-1	many	CASSLGPGVGNAEAFF	TGTGCCAGCAGCTTAGGGCCAGGGGTCGGTAACGCTGAAGCTTTCTTT
TRBD1	TRBV19	TRBJ2-3	many	CASSIRTGGIADTQYF	TGTGCCAGTAGTATCCGGACAGGGGGCATCGCAGATACGCAGTATTTT
TRBD2	TRBV28	TRBJ2-1	few	CASSHTTSGTRFF	TGTGCCAGCAGTCACACGACTAGCGGGACGAGGTTCTTC
.	TRBV6-5	TRBJ2-3	few	CASSYSHSPDTQYF	TGTGCCAGCAGTTACTCTCACAGTCCCGATACGCAGTATTTT
.	TRBV19	TRBJ1-1	many	CASSISALIGTEAFF	TGTGCCAGTAGTATTAGCGCTCTGATTGGGACTGAAGCTTTCTTT
.	TRBV7-9	TRBJ1-6	.	CASSLPTVGDSPLHF	TGTGCCAGCAGCTTACCGACGGTCGGGGATTCACCCCTCCACTTT
.	TRBV5-1	TRBJ2-7	.	CASSLDLTGYEQYF	TGCGCCAGCAGCTTGGATTTAACAGGCTACGAGCAGTACTTC
.	TRBV7-7	TRBJ2-3	many	CASSPLGATDTQYF	TGTGCCAGCAGTCCCCTCGGGGCAACAGATACGCAGTATTTT
TRBD1	TRBV28	TRBJ1-5	.	CASSLPSDRNQPQHF	TGTGCCAGCAGTTTACCCTCGGACAGGAATCAGCCCCAGCATTTT
TRBD1	TRBV9	TRBJ1-5	many	CASSAGGINQPQHF	TGTGCCAGCAGCGCAGGGGGCATCAATCAGCCCCAGCATTTT
TRBD2	TRBV12-3/TRBV12-4	TRBJ2-7	.	CASTPGRGASYEQYF	TGTGCCAGCACCCCCGGGAGGGGTGCCTCCTACGAGCAGTACTTC
TRBD2	TRBV5-6	TRBJ2-1	.	CASSSLAGVRNEQFF	TGTGCCAGCAGCTCTCTAGCGGGAGTACGCAATGAGCAGTTCTTC
TRBD1	TRBV4-3	TRBJ2-2	many	CASSHLPGTDTGELFF	TGCGCCAGCAGCCATTTACCCGGGACAGACACCGGGGAGCTGTTTTTT
.	TRBV7-2	TRBJ2-7	many	CASTREIRVGSEQYF	TGTGCCAGCACCCGCGAGATAAGGGTGGGGTCCGAGCAGTACTTC
TRBD1	TRBV19	TRBJ2-7	.	CATRDRRYEQYF	TGTGCCACCCGGGACAGGCGATACGAGCAGTACTTC
.	TRBV28	TRBJ1-5	many	CATHLSNQPQHF	TGTGCCACCCACCTTAGCAATCAGCCCCAGCATTTT
TRBD1	TRBV6-2/TRBV6-3	TRBJ2-7	many	CASSQIPPGQGVHEQYF	TGTGCCAGCTCTCAGATCCCCCCGGGACAGGGGGTCCACGAGCAGTACTTC
.	TRBV11-2	TRBJ1-4	many	CASSRHGEKLFF	TGTGCCAGCAGCCGACACGGCGAAAAACTGTTTTTT
TRBD1	TRBV6-6	TRBJ2-5	.	CASSYHGQGLTYQETQYF	TGTGCCAGCAGTTACCACGGACAGGGTCTTACGTACCAAGAGACCCAGTACTTC
TRBD1	TRBV5-5	TRBJ2-4	few	CASSSDRAGQYF	TGTGCCAGCAGCAGCGACAGGGCGGGCCAGTACTTC
.	TRBV29-1	TRBJ2-7	.	CSARQDLAYEQYF	TGCAGCGCCAGACAGGACCTCGCCTACGAGCAGTACTTC
TRBD2	TRBV30	TRBJ2-5	.	CAWSVPAGGSQETQYF	TGTGCCTGGAGTGTACCAGCGGGAGGATCCCAAGAGACCCAGTACTTC
.	TRBV7-2	TRBJ2-1	many	CASSLEVGGSSYNEQFF	TGTGCCAGCAGCTTAGAAGTTGGGGGGAGTTCCTACAATGAGCAGTTCTTC
TRBD1	TRBV7-9	TRBJ1-2	many	CASSRLTGGVGYTF	TGTGCCAGCAGCCGCTTGACAGGGGGCGTAGGCTACACCTTC
.	TRBV7-6	TRBJ2-1	many	CASSRRGGGGKNNEQFF	TGTGCCAGCAGCCGTAGGGGGGGGGGTGGGAAGAACAATGAGCAGTTCTTC
.	TRBV7-2	TRBJ2-2	many	CASSLGGNTGELFF	TGTGCCAGCAGCTTAGGGGGAAACACCGGGGAGCTGTTTTTT